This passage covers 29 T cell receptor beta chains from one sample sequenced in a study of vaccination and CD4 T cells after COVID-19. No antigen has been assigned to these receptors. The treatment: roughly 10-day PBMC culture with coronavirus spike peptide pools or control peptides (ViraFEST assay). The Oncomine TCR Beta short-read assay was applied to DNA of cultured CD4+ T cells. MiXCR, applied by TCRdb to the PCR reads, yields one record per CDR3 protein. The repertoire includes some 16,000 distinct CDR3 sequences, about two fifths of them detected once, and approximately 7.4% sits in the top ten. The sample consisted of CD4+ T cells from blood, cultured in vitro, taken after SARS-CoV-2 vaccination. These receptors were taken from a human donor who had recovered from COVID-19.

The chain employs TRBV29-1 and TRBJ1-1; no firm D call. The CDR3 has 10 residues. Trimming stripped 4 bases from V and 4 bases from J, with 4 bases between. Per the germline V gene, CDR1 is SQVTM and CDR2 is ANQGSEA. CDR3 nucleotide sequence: TGCAGCGTTGTTGCCACTGAAGCTTTCTTT. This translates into CSVVATEAFF.

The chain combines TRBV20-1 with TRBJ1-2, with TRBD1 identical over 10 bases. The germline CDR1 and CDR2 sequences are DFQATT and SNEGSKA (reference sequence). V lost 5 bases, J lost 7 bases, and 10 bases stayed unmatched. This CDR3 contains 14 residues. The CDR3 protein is CSAFNQDRGAGYTF. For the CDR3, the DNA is TGCAGTGCTTTTAACCAGGACAGGGGGGCTGGCTACACCTTC.

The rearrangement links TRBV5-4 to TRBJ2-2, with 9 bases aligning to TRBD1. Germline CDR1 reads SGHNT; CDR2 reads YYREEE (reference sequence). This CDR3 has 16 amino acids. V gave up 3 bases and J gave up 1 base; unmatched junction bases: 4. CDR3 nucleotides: TGTGCCAGCAGCTCCCGGGACAGGGTGAACACCGGGGAGCTGTTTTTT. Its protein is CASSSRDRVNTGELFF.

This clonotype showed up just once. CDR3 residues: CASSRLRGREGAIGTDTQYF. Written as DNA, the CDR3 is TGTGCCAGCAGCCGGCTTAGGGGGAGAGAGGGGGCAATAGGCACAGATACGCAGTATTTT. V and J are TRBV27 and TRBJ2-3; the match to TRBD1 covers 7 bases. Germline V gene data show CDR1 as MNHEY and CDR2 as SMNVEV (reference sequence). The ends lost 6 bases at V and 1 base at J; junction bases unmatched: 22. The CDR3 has 20 amino acids.

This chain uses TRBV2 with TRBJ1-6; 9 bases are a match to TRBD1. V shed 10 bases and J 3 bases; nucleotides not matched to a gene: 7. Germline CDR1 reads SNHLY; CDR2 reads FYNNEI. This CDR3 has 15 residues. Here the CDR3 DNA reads TGTGCCACCAAAGGGGACAGGGACTATAATTCACCCCTCCACTTT. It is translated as CATKGDRDYNSPLHF.

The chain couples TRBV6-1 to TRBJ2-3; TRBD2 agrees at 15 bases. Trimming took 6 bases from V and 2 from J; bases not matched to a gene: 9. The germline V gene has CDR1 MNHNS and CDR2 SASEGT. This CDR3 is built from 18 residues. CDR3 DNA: TGTGCCAGCAGACTAGGGACTAGCGGGAGGTACGCCACAGATACGCAGTATTTT. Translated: CASRLGTSGRYATDTQYF.

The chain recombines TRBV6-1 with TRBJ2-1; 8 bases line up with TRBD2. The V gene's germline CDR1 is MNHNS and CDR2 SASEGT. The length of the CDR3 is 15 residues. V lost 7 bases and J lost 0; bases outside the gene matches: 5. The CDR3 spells CASNPSGSSYNEQFF. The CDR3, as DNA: TGTGCCAGCAACCCAAGCGGGAGCTCCTACAATGAGCAGTTCTTC.

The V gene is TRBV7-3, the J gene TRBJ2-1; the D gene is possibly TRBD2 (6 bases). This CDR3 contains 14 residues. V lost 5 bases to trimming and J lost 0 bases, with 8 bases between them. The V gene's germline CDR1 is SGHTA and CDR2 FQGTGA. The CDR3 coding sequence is TGTGCCAGCAGCGCGACTAGCTCCTACAATGAGCAGTTCTTC. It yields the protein CASSATSSYNEQFF.

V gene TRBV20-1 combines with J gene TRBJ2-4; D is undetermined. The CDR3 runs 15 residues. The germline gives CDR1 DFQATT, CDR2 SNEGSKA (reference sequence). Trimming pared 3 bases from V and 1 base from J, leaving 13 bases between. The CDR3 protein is CSARAIGGAKNIQYF. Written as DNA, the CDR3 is TGCAGTGCTAGGGCTATCGGTGGGGCCAAAAACATTCAGTACTTC.

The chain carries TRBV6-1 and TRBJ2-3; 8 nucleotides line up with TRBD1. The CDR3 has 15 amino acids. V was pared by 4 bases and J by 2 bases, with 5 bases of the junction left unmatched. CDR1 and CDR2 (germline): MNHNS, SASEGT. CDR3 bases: TGTGCCAGCAGTGGGGGGACAGGTCACACAGATACGCAGTATTTT. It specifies CASSGGTGHTDTQYF.

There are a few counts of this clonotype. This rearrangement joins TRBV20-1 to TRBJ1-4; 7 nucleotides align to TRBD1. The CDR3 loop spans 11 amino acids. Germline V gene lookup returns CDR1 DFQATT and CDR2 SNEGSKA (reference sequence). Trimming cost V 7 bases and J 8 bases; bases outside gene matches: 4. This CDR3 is CSVQTGEKLFF. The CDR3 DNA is TGCAGTGTTCAGACAGGGGAAAAACTGTTTTTT.

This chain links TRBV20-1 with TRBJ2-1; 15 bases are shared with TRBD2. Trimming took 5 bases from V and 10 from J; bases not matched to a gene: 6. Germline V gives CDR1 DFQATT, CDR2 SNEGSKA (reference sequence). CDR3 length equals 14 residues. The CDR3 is CSAQGLAGGLEQFF. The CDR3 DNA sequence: TGCAGTGCTCAGGGACTAGCGGGAGGATTGGAGCAGTTCTTC.

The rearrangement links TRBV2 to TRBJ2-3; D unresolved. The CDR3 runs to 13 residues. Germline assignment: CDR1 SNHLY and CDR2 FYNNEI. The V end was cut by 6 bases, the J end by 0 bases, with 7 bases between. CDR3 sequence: CASRVSSTDTQYF. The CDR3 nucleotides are TGTGCCAGCAGGGTGTCTAGCACAGATACGCAGTATTTT. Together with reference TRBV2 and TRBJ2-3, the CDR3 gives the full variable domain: EPEVTQTPSHQVTQMGQEVILRCVPISNHLYFYWYRQILGQKVEFLVSFYNNEISEKSEIFDDQFSVERPDGSNFTLKIRSTKLEDSAMYFCASRVSSTDTQYFGPGTRLTVL.

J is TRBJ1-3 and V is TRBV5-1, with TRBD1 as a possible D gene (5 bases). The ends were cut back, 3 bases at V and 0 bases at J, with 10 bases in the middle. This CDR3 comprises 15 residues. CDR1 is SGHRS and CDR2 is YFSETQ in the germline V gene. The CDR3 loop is CASSSAGSSGNTIYF. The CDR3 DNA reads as TGCGCCAGCAGCTCCGCAGGGAGCTCTGGAAACACCATATATTTT.

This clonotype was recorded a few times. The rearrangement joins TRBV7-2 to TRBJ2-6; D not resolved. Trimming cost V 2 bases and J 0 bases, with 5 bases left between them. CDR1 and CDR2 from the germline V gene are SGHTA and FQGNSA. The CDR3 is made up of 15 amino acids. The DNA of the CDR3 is TGTGCCAGCAGCTTACTCGGCTCTGGGGCCAACGTCCTGACTTTC. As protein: CASSLLGSGANVLTF. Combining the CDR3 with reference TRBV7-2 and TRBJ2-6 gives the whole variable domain GAGVSQSPSNKVTEKGKDVELRCDPISGHTALYWYRQSLGQGLEFLIYFQGNSAPDKSGLPSDRFSAERTGGSVSTLTIQRTQQEDSAVYLCASSLLGSGANVLTFGAGSRLTVL.

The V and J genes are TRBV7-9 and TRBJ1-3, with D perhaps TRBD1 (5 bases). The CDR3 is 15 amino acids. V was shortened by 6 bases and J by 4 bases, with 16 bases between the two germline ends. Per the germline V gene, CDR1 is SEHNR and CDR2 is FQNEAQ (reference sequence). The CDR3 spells CASRQTGDAGNTIYF. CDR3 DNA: TGTGCCAGCAGGCAAACCGGGGACGCGGGAAACACCATATATTTT.

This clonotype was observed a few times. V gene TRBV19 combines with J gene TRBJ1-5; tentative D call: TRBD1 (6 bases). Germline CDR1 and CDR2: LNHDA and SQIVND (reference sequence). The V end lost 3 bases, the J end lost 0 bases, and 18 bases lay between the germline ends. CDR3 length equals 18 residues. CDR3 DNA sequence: TGTGCCAGTAGTATGCTGCGAGGGGGAACTTATAGCAATCAGCCCCAGCATTTT. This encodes CASSMLRGGTYSNQPQHF.

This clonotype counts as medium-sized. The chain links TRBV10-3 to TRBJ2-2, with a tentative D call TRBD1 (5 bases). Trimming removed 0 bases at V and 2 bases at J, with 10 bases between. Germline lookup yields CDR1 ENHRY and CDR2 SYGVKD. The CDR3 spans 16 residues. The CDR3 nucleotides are TGTGCCATCAGTGAGTCGACAGACCGAAACACCGGGGAGCTGTTTTTT. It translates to CAISESTDRNTGELFF.

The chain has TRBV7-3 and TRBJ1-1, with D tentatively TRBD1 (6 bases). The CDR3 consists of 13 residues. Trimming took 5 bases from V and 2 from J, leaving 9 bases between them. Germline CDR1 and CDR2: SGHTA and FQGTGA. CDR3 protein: CASSRTVNTEAFF. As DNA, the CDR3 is TGTGCCAGCAGCCGGACAGTTAACACTGAAGCTTTCTTT.

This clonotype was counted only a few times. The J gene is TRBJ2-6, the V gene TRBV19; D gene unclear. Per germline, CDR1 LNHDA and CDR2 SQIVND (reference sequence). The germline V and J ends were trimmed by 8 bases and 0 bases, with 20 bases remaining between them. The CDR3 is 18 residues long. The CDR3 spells CASYPYAMVPSGANVLTF. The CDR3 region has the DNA TGTGCCAGTTACCCCTATGCCATGGTCCCCTCTGGGGCCAACGTCCTGACTTTC.

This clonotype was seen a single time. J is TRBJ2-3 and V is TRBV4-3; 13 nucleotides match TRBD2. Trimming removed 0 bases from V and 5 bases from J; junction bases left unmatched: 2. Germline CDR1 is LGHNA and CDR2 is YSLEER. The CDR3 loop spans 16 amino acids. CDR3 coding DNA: TGCGCCAGCAGCCAAGAACTAGCGGGAGGGGTAGATACGCAGTATTTT. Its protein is CASSQELAGGVDTQYF.

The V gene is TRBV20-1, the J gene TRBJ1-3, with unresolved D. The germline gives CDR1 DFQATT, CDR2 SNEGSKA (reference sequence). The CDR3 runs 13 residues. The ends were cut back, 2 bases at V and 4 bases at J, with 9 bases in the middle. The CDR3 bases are TGCAGTGCTAGATCGGGGTTGGGAAACACCATATATTTT. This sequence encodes CSARSGLGNTIYF.

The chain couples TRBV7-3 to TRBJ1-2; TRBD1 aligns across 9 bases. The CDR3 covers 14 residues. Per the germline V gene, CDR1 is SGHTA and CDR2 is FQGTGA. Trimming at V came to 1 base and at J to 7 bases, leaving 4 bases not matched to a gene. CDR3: CASSLNRGLSGYTF. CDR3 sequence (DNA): TGTGCCAGCAGCTTAAACAGGGGGCTAAGTGGCTACACCTTC.

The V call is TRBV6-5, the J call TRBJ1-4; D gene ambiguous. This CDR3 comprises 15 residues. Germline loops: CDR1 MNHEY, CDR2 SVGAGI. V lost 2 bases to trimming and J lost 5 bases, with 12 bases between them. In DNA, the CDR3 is TGTGCCAGCAGTTACCGGGCAGCAGTCAATGAAAAACTGTTTTTT. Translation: CASSYRAAVNEKLFF.

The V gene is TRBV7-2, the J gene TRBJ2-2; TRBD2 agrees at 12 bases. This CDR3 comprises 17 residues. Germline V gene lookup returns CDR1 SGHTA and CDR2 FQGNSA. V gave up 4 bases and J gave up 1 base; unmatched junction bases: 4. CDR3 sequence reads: CASSYTTSGRNTGELFF. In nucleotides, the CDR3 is TGTGCCAGCAGCTATACGACTAGCGGGAGGAACACCGGGGAGCTGTTTTTT.

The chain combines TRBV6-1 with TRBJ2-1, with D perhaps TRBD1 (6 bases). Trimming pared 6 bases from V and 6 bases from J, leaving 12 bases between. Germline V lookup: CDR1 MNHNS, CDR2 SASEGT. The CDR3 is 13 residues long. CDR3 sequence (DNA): TGTGCCAGCAGCCGTACAGGGCCCAATGAGCAGTTCTTC. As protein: CASSRTGPNEQFF.

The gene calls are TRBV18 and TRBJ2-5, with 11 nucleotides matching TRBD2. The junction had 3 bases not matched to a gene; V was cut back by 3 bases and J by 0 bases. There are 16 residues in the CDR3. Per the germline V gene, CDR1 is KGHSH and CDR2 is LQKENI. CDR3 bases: TGTGCCAGCTCACCTAGACTAGCGGGGCACCAAGAGACCCAGTACTTC. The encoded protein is CASSPRLAGHQETQYF.

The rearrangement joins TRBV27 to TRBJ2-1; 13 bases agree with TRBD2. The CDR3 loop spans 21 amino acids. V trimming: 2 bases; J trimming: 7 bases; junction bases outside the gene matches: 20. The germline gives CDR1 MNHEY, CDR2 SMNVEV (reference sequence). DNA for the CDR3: TGTGCCAGCAGTTTAGCCCCGGGACTAGCGGGATCGTTCAGCTCTCGGAATGAGCAGTTCTTC. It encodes CASSLAPGLAGSFSSRNEQFF.

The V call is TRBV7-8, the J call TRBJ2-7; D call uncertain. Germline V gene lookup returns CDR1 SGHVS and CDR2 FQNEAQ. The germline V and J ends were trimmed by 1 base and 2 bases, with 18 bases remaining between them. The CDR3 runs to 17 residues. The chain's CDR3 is CASSLGTPLDDPYEQYF. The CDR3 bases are TGTGCCAGCAGCTTAGGAACGCCCCTGGACGATCCCTACGAGCAGTACTTC.